What follows is one TCR beta chain and its context. This clonotype was counted at least ten times. No cognate antigen has been identified for it. No much larger clone is present one base from it, and per-base qualities are unavailable. The CDR3, from cysteine to phenylalanine, totals 15 residues. Only CDR3 DNA remains: 45 bases, in frame from the first base. From V the trimming removes 2 bases and from J it removes 3 bases, while the gene matches leave 3 bases of the junction unaccounted for. Sequences LGHNA (CDR1) and YSLEER (CDR2) are obtained from the germline V gene. The donors were roughly 39 Caucasian individuals from Russia, aged roughly 6 to 95 years, who were systemically healthy. Each donor gave ten milliliters of peripheral blood, collected into EDTA-treated Vacutainer tubes. Ficoll-Paque density-gradient centrifugation was used to isolate PBMCs, with at least 6.5 million per sample. Trizol reagent was used to extract total RNA from PBMCs, with at least 6 micrograms per sample. Naive CD45RAhigh/CD27high T cell percentages were measured by flow cytometry on a PBMC aliquot from every donor.

The record originates from a study of blood T cells in healthy people across ages (dated by TCRdb to between 2014 and 2017). Regarding the research as a whole: Template switching captured roughly one uniquely barcoded TCR beta cDNA molecule per two T cells in model experiments. Age-related changes in TCR beta repertoire diversity were measured in the study by deep sequencing normalized with unique cDNA molecular identifiers. Four age groups were formed from the donors: young (average around 15 years), middle-aged (approximately 40), aged (62) and long-lived (roughly 81). To avoid experimental bias, donors of different ages were spread randomly across the sequencing lanes. Using the same blood draw, the study looked at two additional independent replicas of 1 million unique cDNA reads for two donors, one aged 18 to 30 and the other aged 80 or older.

The library was prepared using 5' RACE. These reads were obtained on an Illumina HiSeq 2500. A second roughly 7 to 12 cycle PCR used a sample-barcoded 5' primer and a J-beta primer mix. A unique molecular identifier was introduced onto each TCR beta cDNA molecule by a template-switch 5' adaptor carrying 12 random nucleotides. Each sample yielded at least 2.5 million CDR3-containing paired-end reads. The Mint cDNA synthesis kit, primed by a TRBC-specific oligonucleotide, was used to synthesize first-strand cDNA from all RNA. After uracil-DNA glycosylase treatment, a first 18-cycle PCR used universal primers M1SS and BC2_uni_R on all cDNA. From the authors' description of their analysis: Normalization of each sample was performed by random selection of 1 million high-quality reads, each carrying a distinct molecular identifier. Reads with shared molecular identifiers were discarded instead of being binned into consensus sequences. MiTCR, run with a Q25 quality threshold and the strictest error-elimination algorithm, handled CDR3 identification, clonotype clustering and error correction. Lower-bound total TCR beta diversity was estimated with a nonparametric unseen species model using Euler transformation. Using fastp trimming at Q25 and MiXCR clonotype assembly, TCRdb reanalyzed the public sequencing data and kept in-frame beta chains. Rows are unified per CDR3 protein, each entry keeping the most common DNA and genes. V and J calls and clone size were set by TCRdb, not the authors. This sample holds more than 800,000 distinct CDR3 sequences; 29% were observed only once. The ten largest clones represent about 18% of the sample.

Results the study describes overall, beyond this receptor: Total diversity estimates from one million sequenced T cells were considered lower bounds and underestimates. Because the CMV infection status of the donors was unknown, age-related changes in expanded clonotypes may potentially have been confounded. Observed TCR beta diversity per million T cells fell roughly linearly with age, and a significant reduction was already apparent by age around 36. Since profiling was done on bulk unsorted PBMCs, naive and antigen-experienced compartments could not be conclusively compared. The long-lived group showed more naive CD4+ T cells, fewer expanded clones and increased TCR diversity than the aged group, suggesting age selection. A strong correlation was found between observed TCR beta diversity and the percentage of naive T cells measured by flow cytometry.

The TCR originated in a woman at least 80 years old in good health. Recombination connected TRBV4-3 to TRBJ2-5; 10 middle bases align to TRBD2. The sample was blood. The DNA is as follows: TGCGCCAGCAGCCAATCCGGGACTAGCGAAGAGACCCAGTACTTC. Translated, this is CASSQSGTSEETQYF.